Below, 27 T cell receptor beta chains from the same sample are listed, as sequenced in a study of T cells after yellow fever vaccination. Each CDR3 protein gets one entry after TCRdb re-called the 5' RACE reads with MiXCR. Of 300,000 to 400,000 distinct CDR3 sequences in the sample, 9.5% to 15% were seen once. The sequencing used CD4+ T cells sorted from PBMCs, collected 15 days after the yellow fever booster vaccination. All receptors come from a man in his late teens or twenties who received the YFV17D yellow fever vaccine.

The V and J genes are TRBV29-1 and TRBJ2-3; maybe TRBD2 (6 bases). With 5 bases removed from V and 4 bases from J, the gap between germline ends came to 16 bases. The CDR3 runs to 14 residues. The germline gives CDR1 SQVTM, CDR2 ANQGSEA. The CDR3 spells CSVRLMSGADTQYF. As DNA, the CDR3 is TGCAGCGTTCGCCTAATGTCGGGGGCAGATACGCAGTATTTT.

There are a few counts of this clonotype. This chain uses TRBV6-5 with TRBJ1-6; D is perhaps TRBD1 (6 bases). The germline V gene has CDR1 MNHEY and CDR2 SVGAGI. The ends were cut back, 0 bases at V and 9 bases at J, with 15 bases in the middle. This CDR3 region has 16 residues. CDR3 DNA: TGTGCCAGCAGTTACTCGATCCAGGGGTCAGGTTCACCCCTCCACTTT. Translation gives CASSYSIQGSGSPLHF.

There are a few counts of this clonotype. This chain links TRBV7-2 with TRBJ1-6; no firm D call. Trimming took off 1 base at V and 4 bases at J, with 8 bases between the two ends. CDR1 SGHTA and CDR2 FQGNSA come from the germline V gene. The CDR3 covers 15 residues. The CDR3: CASSLGLPYNSPLHF. The DNA of the CDR3 is TGTGCCAGCAGCTTAGGGCTGCCATATAATTCACCCCTCCACTTT.

There are a few counts of this clonotype. V usage is TRBV28 and J usage is TRBJ2-5, with D perhaps TRBD1 (5 bases). The CDR3 is 14 amino acids. The V gene's germline CDR1 is MDHEN and CDR2 SYDVKM. V lost 7 bases and J lost 2, with 14 bases in between. CDR3 sequence reads: CASKLSTAQETQYF. The CDR3 nucleotides are TGTGCCAGCAAATTATCGACAGCTCAAGAGACCCAGTACTTC.

V gene TRBV5-1 combines with J gene TRBJ2-3, with D possibly being TRBD1 (5 bases). CDR3 size: 16 residues. Trimming took 0 bases from V and 0 from J, leaving 11 bases between them. CDR1 and CDR2 from the germline V gene are SGHRS and YFSETQ. The chain's CDR3 is CASSLGGSTSTDTQYF. The DNA for the CDR3 is TGCGCCAGCAGCTTGGGGGGCTCAACTAGCACAGATACGCAGTATTTT.

This clonotype was found a few times. DNA of the CDR3: TGTGCCAGCACGGGTTCCGCGGACCGCCTAATCGAGCAGTACTTC. The encoded protein is CASTGSADRLIEQYF. The chain couples TRBV27 to TRBJ2-7, with unresolved D. Trimming left V 7 bases short and J 6 bases short, with 22 bases between. This CDR3 has 15 residues. CDR1 is MNHEY, CDR2 SMNVEV, per germline (reference sequence).

This clonotype was seen more than once but under ten times. The chain recombines TRBV5-1 with TRBJ1-6; D unclear. The CDR3 extends over 15 amino acids. V was clipped by 0 bases and J by 5 bases, with 9 bases between them. Germline CDR1 and CDR2: SGHRS and YFSETQ. The CDR3 region has the DNA TGCGCCAGCAGCTTGGGAAGGCCTAATAATTCACCCCTCCACTTT. It is translated as CASSLGRPNNSPLHF.

This clonotype was detected a few times. The chain is built from TRBV11-3 and TRBJ2-7; D gene unclear. CDR1 and CDR2 (germline): SGHNT, YENEEA. The germline V and J ends were trimmed by 3 bases and 2 bases, with 8 bases remaining between them. The CDR3 runs 13 residues. The CDR3 here is CASSFGPTYEQYF. DNA for the CDR3: TGTGCCAGCAGCTTTGGACCGACCTACGAGCAGTACTTC.

The chain employs TRBV29-1 and TRBJ1-6; no firm D call. Germline lookup yields CDR1 SQVTM and CDR2 ANQGSEA. With 4 bases removed from V and 14 bases from J, the gap between germline ends came to 18 bases. The CDR3 sequence is 13 residues long. The CDR3 DNA reads TGCAGCGTTGTTTCGGCTCCGGGTGGGGCCCTCCACTTT. Translated: CSVVSAPGGALHF.

The V and J genes are TRBV29-1 and TRBJ2-5; TRBD1 matches 10 bases. Looked up from germline, CDR1 is SQVTM and CDR2 is ANQGSEA. The CDR3 is 14 residues long. V was pared by 4 bases and J by 4 bases, with 6 bases of the junction left unmatched. The CDR3 coding sequence is TGCAGCGTTGGTCGGACAGGGGGAGGAGAGACCCAGTACTTC. Amino acid sequence: CSVGRTGGGETQYF.

The V call is TRBV6-4, the J call TRBJ2-7, with 9 bases matching TRBD1. The CDR3 is 14 residues long. Per germline, CDR1 MRHNA and CDR2 SNTAGT. The V gene end was trimmed by 5 bases and the J gene end by 11 bases; junction bases not matched to a gene: 13. CDR3 region: CASSLSGQGDDKYV. CDR3 sequence (DNA): TGTGCCAGCAGTCTCTCGGGACAGGGAGACGATAAGTACGTC.

This clonotype showed up just a few times. The rearrangement links TRBV6-2 or TRBV6-3 to TRBJ2-7, with 11 nucleotides matching TRBD1. V was pared by 5 bases and J by 4 bases, with 13 bases of the junction left unmatched. This CDR3 contains 17 residues. The V gene's germline CDR1 is MNHEY and CDR2 SVGEGT. For the CDR3, the DNA is TGTGCCAGCAGTACTCTCGGCCGGGACAGGGGGAGGTACGAGCAGTACGTC. Translation: CASSTLGRDRGRYEQYV.

This clonotype was counted a few times. The chain carries TRBV10-3 and TRBJ2-1; TRBD1 is a possible D gene (5 bases). V lost 11 bases and J lost 3, with 14 bases in between. The CDR3 contains 13 residues. Germline loops: CDR1 ENHRY, CDR2 SYGVKD. CDR3 loop: CAGGATDYNEQFF. The CDR3 bases are TGTGCCGGTGGGGCGACAGACTACAATGAGCAGTTCTTC.

This chain uses TRBV18 with TRBJ1-1, with TRBD1 as a possible D gene (5 bases). V was shortened by 6 bases and J by 0 bases, with 17 bases between the two germline ends. CDR1 and CDR2 from the germline V gene are KGHSH and LQKENI. This CDR3 is 16 amino acids long. For the CDR3, the DNA is TGTGCCAGCTCCCTTAATTTCCGGGGCATGAACACTGAAGCTTTCTTT. Its translation is CASSLNFRGMNTEAFF.

Many counts were recorded for this clonotype. The chain is built from TRBV9 and TRBJ2-2; tentatively, D is TRBD2 (6 bases). This CDR3 comprises 14 residues. V lost 5 bases and J 1 base, leaving 9 bases between the germline ends. CDR1 and CDR2 from the germline V gene are SGDLS and YYNGEE. CDR3 residues: CASSVGGNTGELFF. In DNA, the CDR3 is TGTGCCAGCAGTGTGGGGGGGAACACCGGGGAGCTGTTTTTT.

This clonotype was observed a few times. CDR3 loop: CASSQLHQGTSTDTQYF. In DNA, the CDR3 is TGTGCCAGCAGCCAATTGCATCAGGGAACTAGCACAGATACGCAGTATTTT. V is TRBV3-1 and J is TRBJ2-3, with D possibly being TRBD1 (5 bases). Germline CDR1 LGHDT, CDR2 YNNKEL (reference sequence). V lost 2 bases and J lost 0, with 15 bases in between. The CDR3 contains 17 residues.

This clonotype was recorded many times. The V gene is TRBV18, the J gene TRBJ2-5; D gene unclear. The CDR3 totals 12 residues. The V end was cut by 3 bases, the J end by 3 bases, with 5 bases between. The V gene's germline CDR1 is KGHSH and CDR2 LQKENI. CDR3 coding DNA: TGTGCCAGCTCACCGCTGGAAGAGACCCAGTACTTC. The encoded protein is CASSPLEETQYF.

The V and J genes are TRBV2 and TRBJ2-4, with D possibly TRBD1 on 6 matching bases. Trimming cost V 8 bases and J 0 bases, with 14 bases left between them. The length of the CDR3 is 15 residues. Germline lookup yields CDR1 SNHLY and CDR2 FYNNEI. This CDR3 is CASDEGDLAKNIQYF. The CDR3 DNA reads TGTGCCAGCGATGAGGGGGATTTAGCCAAAAACATTCAGTACTTC.

This clonotype was observed many times. V and J are TRBV9 and TRBJ2-2; D remains ambiguous. Germline V lookup: CDR1 SGDLS, CDR2 YYNGEE. Trimming cost V 3 bases and J 6 bases, with 12 bases left between them. The CDR3 totals 14 residues. The CDR3 sequence is CASSAISSAGELFF. CDR3 DNA sequence: TGTGCCAGCAGCGCGATTAGTTCTGCCGGGGAGCTGTTTTTT. The variable domain in full, with the rest retrieved from reference TRBV9 and TRBJ2-2, is DSGVTQTPKHLITATGQRVTLRCSPRSGDLSVYWYQQSLDQGLQFLIQYYNGEERAKGNILERFSAQQFPDLHSELNLSSLELGDSALYFCASSAISSAGELFFGEGSRLTVL.

The V call is TRBV4-3, the J call TRBJ2-7, with D perhaps TRBD2 (6 bases). Germline values: CDR1 LGHNA, CDR2 YSLEER. V dropped 1 base and J dropped 6 bases, with 13 bases sitting between them. The CDR3 is 14 amino acids. In DNA form, the CDR3 reads TGCGCCAGCAGCCAAGTCGCGCGGGGTCTCGAGCAGTACTTC. Translated, it gives CASSQVARGLEQYF.

In its sample, this clonotype was seen a few times. The chain has TRBV12-3 or TRBV12-4 and TRBJ2-7; a weak D match, TRBD1 (6 bases). The CDR3 is 15 amino acids. Trimming left V 5 bases short and J 3 bases short, with 17 bases between. CDR3 DNA: TGTGCCAGCAGTCCTCCGGGACACGGCATCTACGAGCAGTACTTC. It specifies CASSPPGHGIYEQYF.

The chain has TRBV2 and TRBJ2-1; no clear D. Per germline, CDR1 SNHLY and CDR2 FYNNEI. Trimming removed 3 bases from V and 7 bases from J, with 4 bases in between. This CDR3 region has 11 residues. The CDR3 DNA is TGTGCCAGCAGTGACAGAAATGAGCAGTTCTTC. Protein product: CASSDRNEQFF.

The table lists this clonotype with a few counts. This chain joins TRBV3-1 and TRBJ2-7; D is ambiguous. V was cut by 4 bases and J by 2 bases, with 6 bases left in between. CDR1 is LGHDT, CDR2 YNNKEL, per germline (reference sequence). This CDR3 region has 12 residues. CDR3 residues: CASSLLAYEQYF. As DNA, the CDR3 is TGTGCCAGCAGCCTTCTAGCCTACGAGCAGTACTTC.

This clonotype was counted a few times. The J gene is TRBJ2-2, the V gene TRBV7-9; D might be TRBD2 (5 bases). The V end lost 2 bases, the J end lost 5 bases, and 12 bases lay between the germline ends. This CDR3 comprises 15 residues. The germline V gene has CDR1 SEHNR and CDR2 FQNEAQ (reference sequence). CDR3 coding DNA: TGTGCCAGCAGCTTATTGGCTAGCATTACCGGGGAGCTGTTTTTT. Amino acid sequence: CASSLLASITGELFF.

In this sample, this clonotype turned up a few times. This chain joins TRBV5-3 and TRBJ2-2; D ambiguous. TRBV5-3 is designated an ORF whose function remains uncertain. V lost 4 bases to trimming and J lost 1 base, with 14 bases between them. The CDR3 has 16 residues. The CDR3 loop reads CARSDRLGKNTGELFF. The CDR3 DNA follows: TGTGCCAGAAGCGATCGGTTGGGAAAGAACACCGGGGAGCTGTTTTTT.

This clonotype occurred a few times. This chain joins TRBV23-1 and TRBJ2-7; D possibly corresponds to TRBD1 (6 bases). TRBV23-1 carries the ORF label, with uncertain function. V dropped 3 bases and J dropped 3 bases, with 15 bases sitting between them. The CDR3 length is 15 residues. The CDR3, as DNA: TGCGCCAGCAGTCATCGGCAGGGGCCTTACTACGAGCAGTACGTC. As protein: CASSHRQGPYYEQYV.

This clonotype has only a few counts. The V gene is TRBV6-5, the J gene TRBJ2-5; D gene ambiguous. V shed 6 bases and J shed 0 bases, with 8 bases lying between them. CDR1 MNHEY and CDR2 SVGAGI come from the germline V gene. The CDR3 totals 13 residues. This CDR3 reads CASRGSHQETQYF. The DNA of the CDR3 is TGTGCCAGCAGGGGGTCCCACCAAGAGACCCAGTACTTC.